The 27 T cell receptor beta chains below all came from one sample that was sequenced in a study of T-cell memory formation after mild COVID-19. TCRdb re-analysed the 5' RACE reads in MiXCR, keeping a single row per CDR3 protein. The sample has 200,000 to 250,000 distinct CDR3 sequences, around 9.5% seen once. Sequenced input: PBMCs or a T cell subset sorted from them (not recorded which). Source of these receptors: a man between 18 and 35 years old who had mild COVID-19 (a few samples of this study predate the infection). Cell type and time point are not known.

This clonotype turned up a few times. This chain joins TRBV29-1 and TRBJ2-1; D unresolved. V gave up 4 bases and J gave up 7 bases, with 8 bases separating them. This CDR3 region has 11 residues. CDR1 SQVTM and CDR2 ANQGSEA come from the germline V gene. The CDR3 loop reads CSVGVRNEQFF. The CDR3 nucleotides read TGCAGCGTTGGCGTCCGAAATGAGCAGTTCTTC.

This chain uses TRBV6-2 or TRBV6-3 with TRBJ1-5, with 8 nucleotides matching TRBD1. CDR3 length: 16 residues. V shed 2 bases and J 5 bases; nucleotides not matched to a gene: 8. Germline V gives CDR1 MNHEY, CDR2 SVGEGT. In nucleotides, the CDR3 is TGTGCCAGCAGTTACGGGCGTGGACAGGGCGATCAGCCCCAGCATTTT. Translation gives CASSYGRGQGDQPQHF.

This clonotype showed up many times. V is TRBV7-8 and J is TRBJ2-3; D possibly corresponds to TRBD1 (6 bases). CDR1 is SGHVS and CDR2 is FQNEAQ in the germline V gene. The CDR3 covers 15 residues. Trimming stripped 6 bases from V and 3 bases from J, with 16 bases between. CDR3 region: CASSSRPRGTDTQYF. CDR3 DNA sequence: TGTGCCAGCAGTTCCCGACCCAGGGGAACAGATACGCAGTATTTT.

This clonotype was seen ten or more times. This sequence joins TRBV2 and TRBJ2-7; 7 bases fit TRBD1. The trim removed 1 base at V and 4 bases at J, leaving 1 base unmatched. This CDR3 spans 13 amino acids. CDR1 is SNHLY, CDR2 FYNNEI, per germline. The CDR3 spells CASSEGDSYEQYF. The CDR3 region has the DNA TGTGCCAGCAGTGAAGGGGACAGTTACGAGCAGTACTTC.

The chain employs TRBV18 and TRBJ2-2; TRBD1 agrees at 7 bases. The ends lost 4 bases at V and 0 bases at J; junction bases unmatched: 5. The length of the CDR3 is 16 residues. Looked up from germline, CDR1 is KGHSH and CDR2 is LQKENI. CDR3 sequence: CASSQDRTSNTGELFF. The CDR3 DNA follows: TGTGCCAGCTCACAGGACAGGACCTCGAACACCGGGGAGCTGTTTTTT.

This chain uses TRBV7-9 with TRBJ2-3; D perhaps matches TRBD2 (7 bases). Germline CDR1 SEHNR, CDR2 FQNEAQ (reference sequence). Trimming shortened V by 5 bases and J by 4 bases, and 22 bases separated the two germline ends. This CDR3 has 17 residues. Here the CDR3 reads CASSPRGGGVRSDTQYF. CDR3 DNA sequence: TGTGCCAGCAGCCCCCGTGGAGGGGGGGTGAGGTCAGATACGCAGTATTTT.

This clonotype has a count of ten or more. This chain links TRBV30 with TRBJ2-7; TRBD2 matches 7 bases. Germline trimming cut 0 bases from V and 1 base from J; bases unmatched to any gene: 3. CDR1 is GTSNPN, CDR2 SVGIG, per germline (reference sequence). The CDR3 is 14 amino acids. The CDR3 spells CAWSVLAGSYEQYF. The CDR3 region has the DNA TGTGCCTGGAGTGTCTTAGCGGGTTCCTACGAGCAGTACTTC.

This sequence joins TRBV7-2 and TRBJ2-1, with TRBD1 as a possible D gene (5 bases). Germline CDR1 reads SGHTA; CDR2 reads FQGNSA. The CDR3 is 14 amino acids. V lost 5 bases to trimming and J lost 4 bases, with 12 bases between them. CDR3 amino acids: CASSPRGSYNEQFF. CDR3 in DNA: TGTGCCAGCAGCCCAAGGGGAAGTTACAATGAGCAGTTCTTC.

There are many counts of this clonotype. This chain uses TRBV12-3 or TRBV12-4 with TRBJ2-7, with D possibly TRBD2 on 6 matching bases. There are 14 residues in the CDR3. V lost 6 bases and J lost 7, with 19 bases in between. The CDR3 region has the DNA TGTGCCAGCAGCCCGGGACTGCAAAAAGGGGAGCAGTACTTC. Protein: CASSPGLQKGEQYF.

This clonotype appeared many times. V usage is TRBV5-1 and J usage is TRBJ2-2, with a tentative D call TRBD1 (6 bases). Deletions cut 5 bases from V and 1 base from J, with 9 bases between. Germline lookup yields CDR1 SGHRS and CDR2 YFSETQ. There are 14 residues in the CDR3. CDR3 bases: TGCGCCAGCAGGCCGACAGGGAACACCGGGGAGCTGTTTTTT. Translation: CASRPTGNTGELFF.

This clonotype was recorded a few times. The genes are TRBV6-2 or TRBV6-3 and TRBJ2-2; TRBD2 aligns across 9 bases. In germline, CDR1 is MNHEY, CDR2 SVGEGT. The CDR3 totals 20 residues. J lost 0 bases, V lost 7 bases, and 18 bases had no gene match. The CDR3 is CASKAILPKTSGANTGELFF. CDR3 in DNA: TGTGCCAGCAAAGCCATATTGCCCAAGACTAGCGGTGCGAACACCGGGGAGCTGTTTTTT.

This clonotype was picked up many times. The chain couples TRBV4-2 to TRBJ2-7; possible D gene TRBD1, 6 bases. This CDR3 contains 16 residues. V was pared by 0 bases and J by 0 bases, with 12 bases between. Germline-derived CDR1 and CDR2 are LGHNA and YNFKEQ. The chain's CDR3 is CASSQDIRGSSYEQYF. The CDR3 region has the DNA TGTGCCAGCAGCCAAGATATCAGGGGATCCTCCTACGAGCAGTACTTC.

This clonotype was seen repeatedly, ten times or more. The chain is built from TRBV9 and TRBJ2-3, with 9 bases matching TRBD2. The germline gives CDR1 SGDLS, CDR2 YYNGEE. Unmatched junction bases numbered 12, after V lost 0 bases and J lost 4 bases. This CDR3 has 18 residues. In nucleotides, the CDR3 is TGTGCCAGCAGCGTAGCTCTGATGGCTAGCGGGGTAGCAGATACGCAGTATTTT. Translated: CASSVALMASGVADTQYF.

The table lists this clonotype with many counts. J is TRBJ2-2 and V is TRBV5-1; the D gene is possibly TRBD2 (5 bases). V was pared by 4 bases and J by 2 bases, with 15 bases between. The germline V gene encodes CDR1 SGHRS and CDR2 YFSETQ. This CDR3 contains 16 residues. CDR3 bases: TGCGCCAGCAGCCTATCCGGGATCGAAAACACCGGGGAGCTGTTTTTT. Protein sequence: CASSLSGIENTGELFF.

The gene calls are TRBV5-1 and TRBJ2-1; D not resolved. CDR3 size: 15 residues. The ends were cut back, 1 base at V and 0 bases at J, with 8 bases in the middle. Germline CDR1 and CDR2: SGHRS and YFSETQ. Here the CDR3 reads CASSLNGPSYNEQFF. The CDR3 DNA follows: TGCGCCAGCAGCTTGAATGGGCCCTCCTACAATGAGCAGTTCTTC.

The rearrangement joins TRBV7-8 to TRBJ2-3; a weak D match, TRBD2 (5 bases). This CDR3 has 14 residues. The germline V gene has CDR1 SGHVS and CDR2 FQNEAQ. V lost 2 bases, J lost 5 bases, and 11 bases lay in between. Written as DNA, the CDR3 is TGTGCCAGCAGCTTACGGGGTTTTGGAGATACGCAGTATTTT. It translates to CASSLRGFGDTQYF.

This CDR3 reads CASSQMGQGAETQYF. The DNA for the CDR3 is TGTGCCAGCAGTCAAATGGGACAGGGGGCTGAGACCCAGTACTTC. The V call is TRBV2, the J call TRBJ2-5; 12 bases agree with TRBD1. J lost 5 bases, V lost 5 bases, and 6 bases had no gene match. In germline, CDR1 is SNHLY, CDR2 FYNNEI. The CDR3 length is 15 residues.

This clonotype turned up a few times. The rearrangement links TRBV7-2 to TRBJ2-1, with a weak D call TRBD2 (6 bases). The V gene's germline CDR1 is SGHTA and CDR2 FQGNSA. The CDR3 contains 15 residues. V dropped 1 base and J dropped 4 bases, with 11 bases sitting between them. In DNA, the CDR3 is TGTGCCAGCAGCTTAGGTGTCGGGGGTTACAATGAGCAGTTCTTC. It codes for CASSLGVGGYNEQFF.

This clonotype came up a few times. The chain has TRBV7-2 and TRBJ1-2; no reliable D call. Trimming cost V 3 bases and J 5 bases, with 16 bases left between them. Germline CDR1 and CDR2: SGHTA and FQGNSA. The CDR3 is 15 residues long. The CDR3 DNA reads TGTGCCAGCAGCTTCACCGTCGTGGAACCATATGGCTACACCTTC. Protein sequence: CASSFTVVEPYGYTF.

V gene TRBV12-3 or TRBV12-4 combines with J gene TRBJ2-1; 12 bases fit TRBD2. This CDR3 spans 15 amino acids. With 6 bases clipped from V and 6 bases from J, the junction kept 6 bases outside the gene matches. The CDR3 DNA reads TGTGCCAGCAGCCTAACTAGCGGGGGGACCAATGAGCAGTTCTTC. Its protein product is CASSLTSGGTNEQFF.

Only a few counts were recorded for this clonotype. The chain links TRBV7-9 to TRBJ1-3; unclear D gene. The CDR3 contains 14 residues. CDR1 and CDR2 from the germline V gene are SEHNR and FQNEAQ (reference sequence). Trimming left V 2 bases short and J 0 bases short, with 5 bases between. CDR3: CASSLWFSGNTIYF. The CDR3, as DNA: TGTGCCAGCAGCTTATGGTTCTCTGGAAACACCATATATTTT. The full variable domain, in which reference TRBV7-9 and TRBJ1-3 provide the parts outside the CDR3, is DTGVSQNPRHKITKRGQNVTFRCDPISEHNRLYWYRQTLGQGPEFLTYFQNEAQLEKSRLLSDRFSAERPKGSFSTLEIQRTEQGDSAMYLCASSLWFSGNTIYFGEGSWLTVV.

This clonotype appeared many times. The genes are TRBV9 and TRBJ2-3; D not certain. From germline, CDR1 is SGDLS and CDR2 YYNGEE. CDR3 size: 13 residues. V dropped 2 bases and J dropped 4 bases, with 8 bases sitting between them. CDR3 residues: CASSVWVADTQYF. As DNA, the CDR3 is TGTGCCAGCAGCGTGTGGGTGGCAGATACGCAGTATTTT.

This clonotype appeared many times. This chain links TRBV12-3 or TRBV12-4 with TRBJ2-5; no reliable D call. This CDR3 comprises 13 residues. The V end was cut by 6 bases, the J end by 3 bases, with 11 bases between. The CDR3 reads CASSRLGEETQYF. DNA for the CDR3: TGTGCCAGCAGCCGACTGGGCGAAGAGACCCAGTACTTC.

Turning to this clonotype: This may stem from a read error, because a much larger clone lies one nucleotide away. V is TRBV20-1 and J is TRBJ1-1; tentative D call: TRBD1 (6 bases). The CDR3 sequence is 12 residues long. Germline V gives CDR1 DFQATT, CDR2 SNEGSKA (reference sequence). V shed 2 bases and J shed 4 bases, with 8 bases lying between them. The DNA of the CDR3 is TGCAGTGCTAGACAGGGGAGCACTGAAGCTTTCTTT. Encoded protein: CSARQGSTEAFF.

This clonotype was picked up a small number of times. The DNA of the CDR3 is TGTGCCACCAGGACAGGGAAAAGCACAGATACGCAGTATTTT. Encoded protein: CATRTGKSTDTQYF. The chain employs TRBV19 and TRBJ2-3; the match to TRBD1 covers 8 bases. Losses at the gene ends were 10 bases for V and 0 bases for J; bases not matched to a gene: 6. This CDR3 is built from 14 residues. Germline CDR1 reads LNHDA; CDR2 reads SQIVND (reference sequence). Combining the CDR3 with reference TRBV19 and TRBJ2-3 gives the whole variable domain DGGITQSPKYLFRKEGQNVTLSCEQNLNHDAMYWYRQDPGQGLRLIYYSQIVNDFQKGDIAEGYSVSREKKESFPLTVTSAQKNPTAFYLCATRTGKSTDTQYFGPGTRLTVL.

In its sample, this clonotype was seen a few times. The CDR3 coding sequence is TGTGCCAGCAGCGTAACCGGGGCCACCTACAATGAGCAGTTCTTC. This codes for CASSVTGATYNEQFF. The chain couples TRBV9 to TRBJ2-1; D may match TRBD1 or TRBD2 (5 bases each). The V gene lost 1 base and the J gene lost 2 bases, with 10 bases spanning the gap. The CDR3 covers 15 residues. CDR1 is SGDLS and CDR2 is YYNGEE in the germline V gene.

This clonotype came up many times. The chain uses TRBV4-3 and TRBJ2-3, with D tentatively TRBD1 (6 bases). The V end was cut by 4 bases, the J end by 4 bases, with 12 bases between. The CDR3 is made up of 14 amino acids. The V gene's germline CDR1 is LGHNA and CDR2 YSLEER. The DNA of the CDR3 is TGCGCCAGCAGCCCCCAACCAGGGGCAGATACGCAGTATTTT. Residues: CASSPQPGADTQYF.